This TCR beta chain was sequenced for a study of T cell responses to AZD1222 COVID-19 vaccine. Study results and limitations: There were mostly white British donors and more females than males, and clonal diversity was possibly underestimated. In all cases, repertoires were sampled only after the peak T cell response.

Clones were read by immunoSEQ multiplex PCR, and TCRdb kept only the in-frame ones, dropping some. The sample yields 70,000 or so clones, roughly 90% seen once. Concerning this clone: Its antigen is as yet unknown.

The material sequenced was peripheral blood, taken on day 0 of AZD1222 vaccination. The sequence was collected from an adult in good health.

CDR3 sequence reads: CASSPPGQGYEQYF. CDR3 DNA: TGTGCCAGCAGCCCGCCGGGACAGGGCTACGAGCAGTACTTC. The chain couples TRBV11-3 to TRBJ2-7, with 9 bases aligning to TRBD1. From germline, CDR1 is SGHNT and CDR2 YENEEA. J lost 3 bases, V lost 5 bases, and 5 bases had no gene match. The CDR3 runs to 14 residues.